This T cell receptor beta chain was obtained from a study of T cell repertoires in cytomegalovirus infection. Study-wide results and limits: What dominated the ex vivo response were HLA-C-restricted CMV-specific TCR beta clonotypes.

The CDR3 contains 15 residues. CDR1 is LNHDA, CDR2 SQIVND, per germline (reference sequence). The V gene end was trimmed by 7 bases and the J gene end by 0 bases; junction bases not matched to a gene: 9. On this clonotype: What it binds is unknown.

In TCRdb, the reads were re-called with MiXCR into one record per CDR3 protein. The table has approximately 220,000 distinct CDR3 sequences, around two fifths seen once. The TCR comes from a human donor in good health (CMV status not recorded). Some clones in this sample may be carry-over from other donors' samples. Specimen: CD8+ T cells from cultured PBMCs, collected from culture after CMV antigen stimulation. V gene TRBV19 combines with J gene TRBJ2-7; 7 nucleotides line up with TRBD2. The CDR3 DNA reads as TGTGCCAGTACCCGGAGCGGGGCCCGCTCCTACGAGCAGTACTTC. Its protein is CASTRSGARSYEQYF.